This T cell receptor beta chain was recorded in a study of early T cells in non-severe SARS-CoV-2 infection. Study-wide background: Sequencing was performed on bulk RNA from unsorted whole blood, leaving chains unpaired.

TCRdb fed the 5' RACE reads into MiXCR, producing one record per CDR3 protein. The table includes more than 65,000 distinct CDR3 sequences, around 12% detected once. Study-wide results and caveats: Matches to VDJdb favored anti-spike CD8 responses and missed private and CD4 specificities.

V shed 3 bases and J 6 bases; nucleotides not matched to a gene: 2. The CDR3 sequence is 14 residues long. Germline V CDR1 and CDR2: SGHAT, FQNNGV. This clonotype was found many times. What it recognizes is unknown. The chain joins TRBV11-2 to TRBJ2-3; TRBD2 agrees at 11 bases. The source is an adult who was a healthcare worker with PCR-confirmed SARS-CoV-2 infection or an uninfected control (not recorded which). Material for sequencing was whole blood. CDR3 sequence: CASSLTSGVDTQYF. The CDR3 bases are TGTGCCAGCAGCTTGACTAGCGGGGTCGATACGCAGTATTTT. The whole variable domain, remainder taken from reference TRBV11-2 and TRBJ2-3, is EAGVAQSPRYKIIEKRQSVAFWCNPISGHATLYWYQQILGQGPKLLIQFQNNGVVDDSQLPKDRFSAERLKGVDSTLKIQPAKLEDSAVYLCASSLTSGVDTQYFGPGTRLTVL.